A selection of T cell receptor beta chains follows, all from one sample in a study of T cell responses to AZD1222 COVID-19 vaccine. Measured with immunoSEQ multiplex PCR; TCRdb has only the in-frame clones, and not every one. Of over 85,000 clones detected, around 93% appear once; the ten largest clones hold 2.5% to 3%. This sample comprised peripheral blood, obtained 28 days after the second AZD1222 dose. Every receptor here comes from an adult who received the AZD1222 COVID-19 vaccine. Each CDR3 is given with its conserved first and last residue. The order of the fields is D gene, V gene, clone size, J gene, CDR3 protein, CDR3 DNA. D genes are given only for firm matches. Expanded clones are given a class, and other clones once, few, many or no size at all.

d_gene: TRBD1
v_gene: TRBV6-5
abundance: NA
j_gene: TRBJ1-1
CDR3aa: CASRGTVNTEAFF
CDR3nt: TGTGCCAGCAGGGGGACAGTGAACACTGAAGCTTTCTTT

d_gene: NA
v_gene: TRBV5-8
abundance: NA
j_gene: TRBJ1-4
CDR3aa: CASSSGQPTNEKLFF
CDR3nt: TGTGCCAGCAGCTCCGGACAGCCAACTAATGAAAAACTGTTTTTT

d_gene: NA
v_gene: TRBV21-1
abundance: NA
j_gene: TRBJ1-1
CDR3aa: CASSKPFATGPRGYTEAFF
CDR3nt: TGTGCCAGCAGCAAGCCGTTCGCGACAGGGCCGAGAGGTTACACTGAAGCTTTCTTT

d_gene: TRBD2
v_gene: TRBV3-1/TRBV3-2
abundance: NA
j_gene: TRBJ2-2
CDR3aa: CASSQGGDGGAGTGELFF
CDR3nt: TGTGCCAGCAGCCAAGGAGGTGACGGGGGGGCTGGCACCGGGGAGCTGTTTTTT

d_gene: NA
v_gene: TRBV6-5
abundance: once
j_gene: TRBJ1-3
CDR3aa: CASSQQNRAGNTIYF
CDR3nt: TGTGCCAGCAGCCAGCAGAACAGGGCTGGAAACACCATATATTTT

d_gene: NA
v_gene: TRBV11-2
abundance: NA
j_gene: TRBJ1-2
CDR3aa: CASSLRADSYGYTF
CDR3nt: TGTGCCAGCAGCTTACGGGCAGACTCCTATGGCTACACCTTC

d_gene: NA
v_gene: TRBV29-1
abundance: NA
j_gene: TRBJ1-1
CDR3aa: CSVEDWAGTEAFF
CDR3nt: TGCAGCGTTGAAGATTGGGCAGGGACTGAAGCTTTCTTT

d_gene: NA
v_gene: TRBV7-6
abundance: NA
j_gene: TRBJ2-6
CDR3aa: CASSLVQSGANVLTF
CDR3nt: TGTGCCAGCAGCTTAGTCCAGTCTGGGGCCAACGTCCTGACTTTC

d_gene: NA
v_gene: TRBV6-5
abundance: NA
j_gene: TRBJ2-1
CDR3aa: CASSYGTSNEQFF
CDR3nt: TGTGCCAGCAGTTACGGGACTTCGAATGAGCAGTTCTTC

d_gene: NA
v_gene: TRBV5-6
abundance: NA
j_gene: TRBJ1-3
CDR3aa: CASSLEGSGNTIYF
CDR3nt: TGTGCCAGCAGCTTGGAGGGATCCGGAAACACCATATATTTT

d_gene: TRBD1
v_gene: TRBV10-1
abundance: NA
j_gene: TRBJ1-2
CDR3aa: CASNSGQGGIVAF
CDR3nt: TGCGCCAGCAACTCGGGACAGGGCGGAATAGTCGCCTTC

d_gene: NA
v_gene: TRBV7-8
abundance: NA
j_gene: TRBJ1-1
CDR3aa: CASSPTTAVNTEAFF
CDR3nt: TGTGCCAGCAGCCCGACGACAGCAGTGAACACTGAAGCTTTCTTT

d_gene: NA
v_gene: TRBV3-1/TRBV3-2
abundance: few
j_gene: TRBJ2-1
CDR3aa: CASSSGRSYNEQFF
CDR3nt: TGTGCCAGCAGCAGCGGACGCTCCTACAATGAGCAGTTCTTC

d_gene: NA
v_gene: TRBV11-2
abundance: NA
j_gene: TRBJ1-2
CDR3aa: CASSFSAGTNYGYTF
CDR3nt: TGTGCCAGCAGCTTTTCGGCAGGGACCAACTATGGCTACACCTTC

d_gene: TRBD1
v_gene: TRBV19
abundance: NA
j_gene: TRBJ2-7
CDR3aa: CASSTRGFTYEQYF
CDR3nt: TGTGCCAGTAGCACCAGGGGGTTTACCTACGAGCAGTACTTC

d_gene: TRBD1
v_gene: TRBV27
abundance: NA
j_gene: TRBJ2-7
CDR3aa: CASSLQGAYEQYF
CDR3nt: TGTGCCAGCAGTCTTCAGGGGGCCTACGAGCAGTACTTC

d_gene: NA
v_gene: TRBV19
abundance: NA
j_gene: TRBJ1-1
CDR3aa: CVGGFMNTEAFF
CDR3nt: TGTGTTGGGGGGTTCATGAACACTGAAGCTTTCTTT

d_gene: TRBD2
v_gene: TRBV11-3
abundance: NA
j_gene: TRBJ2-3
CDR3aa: CASSFSAGGTDTQYF
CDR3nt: TGTGCCAGCAGCTTTTCTGCGGGAGGGACAGATACGCAGTATTTT

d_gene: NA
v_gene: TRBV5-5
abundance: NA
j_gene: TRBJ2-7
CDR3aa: CASSGGGTVYEQYF
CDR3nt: TGTGCCAGCAGCGGGGGCGGGACCGTCTACGAGCAGTACTTC

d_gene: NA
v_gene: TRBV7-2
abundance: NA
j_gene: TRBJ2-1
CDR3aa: CASSLGGGNEQFF
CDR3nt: TGTGCCAGCAGCTTAGGGGGAGGCAATGAGCAGTTCTTC

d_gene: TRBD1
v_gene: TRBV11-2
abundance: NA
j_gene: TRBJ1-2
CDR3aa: CASSDDHRGNYGYTF
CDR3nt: TGTGCCAGCAGCGACGACCACAGGGGGAACTATGGCTACACCTTC

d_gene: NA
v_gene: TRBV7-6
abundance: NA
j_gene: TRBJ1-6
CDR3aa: CASSLIGDTDSPLHF
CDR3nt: TGTGCCAGCAGCTTGATAGGAGACACTGATTCACCCCTCCACTTT

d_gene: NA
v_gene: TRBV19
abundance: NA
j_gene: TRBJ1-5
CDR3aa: CASSIPRGSGNQPQHF
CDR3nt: TGTGCCAGTAGTATACCCCGCGGGTCCGGGAATCAGCCCCAGCATTTT

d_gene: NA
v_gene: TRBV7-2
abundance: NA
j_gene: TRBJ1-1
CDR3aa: CASSLEGAVGTEAFF
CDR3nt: TGTGCCAGCAGCTTAGAGGGCGCGGTGGGGACTGAAGCTTTCTTT

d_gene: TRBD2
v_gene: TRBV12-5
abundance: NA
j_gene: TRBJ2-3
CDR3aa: CASVGGTDSFSTDTQYF
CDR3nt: TGTGCTAGTGTGGGGGGGACGGACTCATTTAGCACAGATACGCAGTATTTT

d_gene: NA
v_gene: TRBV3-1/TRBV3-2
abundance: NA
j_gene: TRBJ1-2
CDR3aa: CASSSRANRLGYGYTF
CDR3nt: TGTGCCAGCAGCTCCAGGGCCAACCGCCTAGGCTATGGCTACACCTTC

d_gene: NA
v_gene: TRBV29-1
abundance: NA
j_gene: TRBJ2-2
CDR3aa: CSVAPGVGELFF
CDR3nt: TGCAGCGTTGCCCCAGGGGTCGGGGAGCTGTTTTTT

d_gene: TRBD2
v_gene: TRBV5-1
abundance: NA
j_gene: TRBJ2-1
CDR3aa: CASSPGRTSGRAYEQFF
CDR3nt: TGCGCCAGCAGCCCAGGGAGGACTAGCGGGAGGGCCTATGAGCAGTTCTTC

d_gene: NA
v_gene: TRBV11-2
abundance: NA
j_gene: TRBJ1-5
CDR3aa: CASSLVSNQPQHF
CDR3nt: TGTGCCAGCAGCTTGGTGAGCAATCAGCCCCAGCATTTT

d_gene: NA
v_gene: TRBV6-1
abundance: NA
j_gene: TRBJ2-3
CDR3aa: CASSEEITDTQYF
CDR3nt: TGTGCCAGCAGTGAAGAGATCACAGATACGCAGTATTTT

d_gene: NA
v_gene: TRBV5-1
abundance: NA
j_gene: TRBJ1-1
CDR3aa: CASRGEAEAFF
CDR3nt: TGCGCCAGCAGGGGGGAGGCTGAAGCTTTCTTT

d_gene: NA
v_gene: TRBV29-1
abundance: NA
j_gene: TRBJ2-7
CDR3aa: CSVGTWQSGQYF
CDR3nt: TGCAGCGTTGGGACATGGCAATCAGGGCAGTACTTC

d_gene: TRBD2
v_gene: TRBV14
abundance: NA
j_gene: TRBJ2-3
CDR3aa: CASSQAGGADTQYF
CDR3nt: TGTGCCAGCAGCCAAGCCGGGGGGGCAGATACGCAGTATTTT

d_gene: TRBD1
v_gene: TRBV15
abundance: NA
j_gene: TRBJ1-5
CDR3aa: CATSRGTGEGQPQHF
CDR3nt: TGTGCCACCAGCAGAGGGACAGGGGAGGGTCAGCCCCAGCATTTT

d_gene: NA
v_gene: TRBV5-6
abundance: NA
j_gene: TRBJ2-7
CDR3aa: CASTYLVDEQYF
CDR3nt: TGTGCCAGCACCTACTTGGTAGACGAGCAGTACTTC

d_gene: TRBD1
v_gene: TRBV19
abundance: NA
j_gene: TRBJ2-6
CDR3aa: CASSQQTGAGANVLTF
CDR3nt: TGTGCCAGTAGCCAACAGACAGGGGCTGGGGCCAACGTCCTGACTTTC

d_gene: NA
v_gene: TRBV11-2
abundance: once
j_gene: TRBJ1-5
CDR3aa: CASSSRPRLAPQHF
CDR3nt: TGTGCCAGCAGCTCAAGACCACGTCTGGCCCCCCAGCATTTT

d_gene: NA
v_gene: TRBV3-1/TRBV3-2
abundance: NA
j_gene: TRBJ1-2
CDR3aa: CASSQVITGSSGYTF
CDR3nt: TGTGCCAGCAGCCAAGTCATCACAGGGTCGTCTGGCTACACCTTC

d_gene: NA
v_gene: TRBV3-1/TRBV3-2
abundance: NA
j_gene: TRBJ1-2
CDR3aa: CASSQDGGARGYTF
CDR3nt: TGTGCCAGCAGCCAAGATGGTGGGGCCCGGGGCTACACCTTC

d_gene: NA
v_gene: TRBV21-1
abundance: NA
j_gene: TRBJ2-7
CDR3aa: CASSKGATGNFYEQYF
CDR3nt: TGTGCCAGCAGCAAAGGCGCTACTGGGAACTTCTACGAGCAGTACTTC

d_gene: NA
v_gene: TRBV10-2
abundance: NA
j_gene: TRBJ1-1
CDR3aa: CATMDGFMNTEAFF
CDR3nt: TGCGCCACCATGGACGGGTTCATGAACACTGAAGCTTTCTTT

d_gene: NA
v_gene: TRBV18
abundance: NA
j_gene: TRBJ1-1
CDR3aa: CASSPSKVEGAFF
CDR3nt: TGTGCCAGCTCACCTAGTAAGGTCGAGGGCGCTTTCTTT

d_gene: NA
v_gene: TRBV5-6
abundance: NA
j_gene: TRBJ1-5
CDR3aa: CASSLEYGTKDQPQHF
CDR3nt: TGTGCCAGCAGCTTGGAGTATGGGACAAAAGATCAGCCCCAGCATTTT

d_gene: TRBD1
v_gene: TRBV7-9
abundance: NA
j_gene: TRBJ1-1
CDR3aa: CASSLGNRGRWGNTEAFF
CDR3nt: TGTGCCAGCAGCTTAGGAAACAGGGGCCGCTGGGGGAACACTGAAGCTTTCTTT

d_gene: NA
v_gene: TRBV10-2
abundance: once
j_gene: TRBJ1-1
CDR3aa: CASSDPNPTEAFF
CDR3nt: TGCGCCAGCAGTGACCCCAATCCCACTGAAGCTTTCTTT

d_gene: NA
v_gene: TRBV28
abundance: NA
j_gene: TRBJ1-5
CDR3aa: CASSLVQSNQPQHF
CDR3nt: TGTGCCAGCAGTTTAGTCCAGTCCAATCAGCCCCAGCATTTT

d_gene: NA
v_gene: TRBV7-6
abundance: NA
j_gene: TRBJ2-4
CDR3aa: CASSLAPAGSKNIQYF
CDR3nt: TGTGCCAGCAGCTTAGCCCCGGCAGGGTCCAAAAACATTCAGTACTTC

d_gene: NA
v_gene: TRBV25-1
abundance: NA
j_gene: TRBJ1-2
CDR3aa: CASSPGTPWANYGYTF
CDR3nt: TGTGCCAGCAGTCCAGGGACTCCATGGGCTAACTATGGCTACACCTTC

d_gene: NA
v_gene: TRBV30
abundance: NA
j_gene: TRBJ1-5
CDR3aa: CAWSVQSNQPQHF
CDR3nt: TGTGCCTGGAGTGTACAGAGCAATCAGCCCCAGCATTTT

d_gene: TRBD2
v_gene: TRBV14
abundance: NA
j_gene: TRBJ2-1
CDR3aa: CASSQVAGGYNEQFF
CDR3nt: TGTGCCAGCAGCCAAGTAGCGGGGGGTTACAATGAGCAGTTCTTC

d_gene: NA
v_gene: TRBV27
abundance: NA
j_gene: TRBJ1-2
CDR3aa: CANNWVVQANYGYTF
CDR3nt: TGTGCCAACAACTGGGTAGTGCAAGCTAACTATGGCTACACCTTC

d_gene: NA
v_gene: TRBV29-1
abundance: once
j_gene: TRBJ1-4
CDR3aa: CSGRRVANEKLFF
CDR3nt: TGCAGCGGACGCAGGGTGGCTAATGAAAAACTGTTTTTT

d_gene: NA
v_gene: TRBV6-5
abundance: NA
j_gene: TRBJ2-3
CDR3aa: CASISALADTDTQYF
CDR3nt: TGTGCCAGCATATCGGCGCTAGCAGACACAGATACGCAGTATTTT